This is a list of T cell receptor beta chains from one sample in a study of blood T cell repertoires in COVID-19. Profiling relied on immunoSEQ multiplex PCR, and the TCRdb table lists in-frame clones only, not all of them. The repertoire holds about 80,000 clones, with 85% as singletons. The specimen was peripheral blood. These receptors were collected from a man in his fifties or sixties with COVID-19, enrolled during active disease. Each CDR3 is given with its conserved first and last residue. Each record gives: J gene, V gene, clone size, D gene, CDR3 DNA, CDR3 protein. The D gene is left open where the match is weak. A clone size is listed for some rows: how often the clone was seen (once, few, many), or a class if it is expanded.

J: TRBJ2-5
V: TRBV4-3
size: -
D: TRBD2
DNA: TGCGCCAGCAGCCCCGGGACTAGCGGGAAAAGGGGGGAGACCCAGTACTTC
CDR3: CASSPGTSGKRGETQYF

J: TRBJ1-3
V: TRBV19
size: -
D: -
DNA: TGTGCCAGTAGTATTATGGACTTCTCTGGAAACACCATATATTTT
CDR3: CASSIMDFSGNTIYF

J: TRBJ1-2
V: TRBV28
size: -
D: -
DNA: TGTGCCAGCAGTTTGAGGTCGGGAGGCTACACCTTC
CDR3: CASSLRSGGYTF

J: TRBJ1-4
V: TRBV19
size: -
D: -
DNA: TGTGCCAGTAGTATAGGGCCGGCGGCCGACGACAGGGAAAAACTGTTTTTT
CDR3: CASSIGPAADDREKLFF

J: TRBJ1-4
V: TRBV4-1
size: -
D: -
DNA: TGCGCCAGCAGCCCGACACAGGGCACTGGTGAAAAACTGTTTTTT
CDR3: CASSPTQGTGEKLFF

J: TRBJ2-7
V: TRBV28
size: once
D: -
DNA: TGTGCCAGCAGTTTAAGGAAGGAGAGCTACGAGCAGTACTTC
CDR3: CASSLRKESYEQYF

J: TRBJ2-2
V: TRBV11-2
size: -
D: TRBD2
DNA: TGTGCCAGCAGCTCCAGCGGGAGGGATTACGGGGAGCTGTTTTTT
CDR3: CASSSSGRDYGELFF

J: TRBJ2-5
V: TRBV27
size: -
D: -
DNA: TGTGCCAGCGCCCCCGGCAGGGAAGAGACCCAGTACTTC
CDR3: CASAPGREETQYF

J: TRBJ2-7
V: TRBV2
size: -
D: TRBD2
DNA: TGTGCCAGCACCTCCCTAGCGGGAGGTCAGGACGAGCAGTACTTC
CDR3: CASTSLAGGQDEQYF

J: TRBJ2-1
V: TRBV19
size: -
D: TRBD2
DNA: TGTGCCACTCGCGGCGGGAGCTATGAGCAGTTCTTC
CDR3: CATRGGSYEQFF

J: TRBJ2-7
V: TRBV6-6
size: -
D: TRBD2
DNA: TGTGCCAGCAGCCGACGGACTAGCGGGACCGTCTCCTACGAGCAGTACTTC
CDR3: CASSRRTSGTVSYEQYF

J: TRBJ2-7
V: TRBV29-1
size: -
D: -
DNA: TGCAGCGGGACCAGCGCAGGGTCTCCTTCCTACGAGCAGTACTTC
CDR3: CSGTSAGSPSYEQYF

J: TRBJ1-2
V: TRBV28
size: -
D: -
DNA: TGTGCCAGCAGTCATCCGGGGGACTATGGCTACACCTTC
CDR3: CASSHPGDYGYTF

J: TRBJ2-5
V: TRBV6-5
size: -
D: TRBD1
DNA: TGTGCCAGCAGTTACAACAGGGGGATCGGAGAGACCCAGTACTTC
CDR3: CASSYNRGIGETQYF

J: TRBJ2-2
V: TRBV7-2
size: -
D: TRBD1
DNA: TGTGCCAGCAGCTCCAGACAGGGCGCGAACACCGGGGAGCTGTTTTTT
CDR3: CASSSRQGANTGELFF

J: TRBJ2-2
V: TRBV10-1
size: -
D: -
DNA: TGCGCCAGCAGTGAACAATCCGGGGAGCTGTTTTTT
CDR3: CASSEQSGELFF

J: TRBJ2-7
V: TRBV6-6
size: -
D: TRBD1
DNA: TGTGCCAGCAGTTACGGGACAGGGTACGAGCAGTACTTC
CDR3: CASSYGTGYEQYF

J: TRBJ1-3
V: TRBV4-1
size: -
D: -
DNA: TGCGCCAGCAGCCAAGGTGACAGTTTCGCCATATATTTT
CDR3: CASSQGDSFAIYF